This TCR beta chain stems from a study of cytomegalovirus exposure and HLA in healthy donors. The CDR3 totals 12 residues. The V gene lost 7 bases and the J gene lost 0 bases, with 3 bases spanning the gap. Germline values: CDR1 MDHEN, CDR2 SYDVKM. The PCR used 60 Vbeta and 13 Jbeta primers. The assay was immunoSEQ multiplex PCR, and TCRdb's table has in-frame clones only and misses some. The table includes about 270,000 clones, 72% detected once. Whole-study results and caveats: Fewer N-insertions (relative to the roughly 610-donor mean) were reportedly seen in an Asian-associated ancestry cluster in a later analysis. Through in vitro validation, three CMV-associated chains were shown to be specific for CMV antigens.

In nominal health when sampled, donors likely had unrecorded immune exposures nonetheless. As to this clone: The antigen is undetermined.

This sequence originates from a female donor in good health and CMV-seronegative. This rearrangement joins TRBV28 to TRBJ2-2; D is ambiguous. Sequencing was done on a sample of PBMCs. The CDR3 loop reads CASNTNTGELFF. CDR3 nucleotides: TGTGCCAGCAACACGAACACCGGGGAGCTGTTTTTT. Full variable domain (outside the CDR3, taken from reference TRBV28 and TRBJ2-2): DVKVTQSSRYLVKRTGEKVFLECVQDMDHENMFWYRQDPGLGLRLIYFSYDVKMKEKGDIPEGYSVSREKKERFSLILESASTNQTSMYLCASNTNTGELFFGEGSRLTVL.